The present T cell receptor beta chain was sequenced within a study of radiotherapy plus CTLA-4 blockade in lung cancer. Study-wide background: Objective responses were documented in around a sixth of patients, with disease control in approximately 31%.

CDR1 and CDR2 (germline): SGHDN, FVKESK. The CDR3 contains 14 residues. Between the trimmed V and J ends, which lost 5 bases and 4 bases, there was a span of 12 bases. Produced via immunoSEQ multiplex PCR; TCRdb's table is partial and in-frame only. The sample carries about 27,000 clones, around 70% recorded once. Worth noting for this clone: Its antigen remains unknown.

Notes on the study in general: There was expansion of tumor-derived TCR clones in blood after radiotherapy plus ipilimumab. Early clone dynamics of blood T cells, plus interferon-beta, reportedly predicted response best.

The chain couples TRBV14 to TRBJ1-5; no firm D call. This clonotype was sampled from a human donor with non-small cell lung cancer who had stable disease on radiotherapy plus ipilimumab. The sequencing used peripheral blood, collected from a patient treated with radiotherapy plus ipilimumab. The chain's CDR3 is CASSVSSSNQPQHF. CDR3 DNA: TGTGCCAGCAGCGTCAGTAGTTCGAATCAGCCCCAGCATTTT.